This paragraph reports one TCR beta chain. This record comes from a study of shared clonotypes between healthy human individuals. Profiling relied on immunoSEQ multiplex PCR, and the TCRdb table lists in-frame clones only, not all of them. The repertoire holds about half a million clones, with roughly 85% as singletons. Sequencing input: PBMCs. This TCR derives from a woman in her forties in good health. Some clones in this sample may be carry-over from other donors' samples.

This CDR3 is CASSLGETVDTQYF. The CDR3 nucleotides read TGCGCCAGCAGCTTGGGGGAAACCGTGGATACGCAGTATTTT. This chain links TRBV5-1 with TRBJ2-3; no clear D gene. Trimming pared 0 bases from V and 6 bases from J, leaving 11 bases between. Germline V gives CDR1 SGHRS, CDR2 YFSETQ. This CDR3 comprises 14 residues.